This is a list of T cell receptor delta chains from one sample in a study of Vδ1+ human thymocytes. TCRdb re-called clones from the multiplex PCR reads via CATT. The sample shows 50,000 to 60,000 delta-chain clones, approximately 15% of them seen only once. Sequencing was performed on Vdelta1+ gamma-delta thymocytes from the thymus. These receptors all come from a girl less than two years old who had congenital heart surgery. CDR3s include the opening cysteine and the closing phenylalanine or tryptophan. The D gene is left open where the match is weak. The size entry is marked missing in some rows and otherwise reads once, few, many or a size class.

size,V,D,J,CDR3,DNA
-,TRDV1,-,TRDJ1,CALGDPGGCRGWGPHTDKLIF,TGTGCTCTTGGGGATCCGGGGGGGTGCCGTGGGTGGGGGCCACACACCGATAAACTCATCTTT
few,TRDV1,TRDD3,TRDJ1,CALGECFPTIYWGIKLIF,TGTGCTCTTGGGGAATGTTTCCCAACGATTTACTGGGGGATAAAACTCATCTTT
few,TRDV1,-,TRDJ1,CALGNFKKVYAGRDRNKLIF,TGTGCTCTTGGGAACTTTAAAAAGGTATACGCTGGGCGGGATAGAAATAAACTCATCTTT
-,TRDV1,-,TRDJ1,CALGETTLPTQLGALTMYTDKLIF,TGTGCTCTTGGGGAGACCACACTTCCTACTCAACTGGGGGCCCTAACTATGTACACCGATAAACTCATCTTT
-,TRDV1,-,TRDJ1,CALGELRGFLNFTDKLIF,TGTGCTCTTGGGGAACTAAGGGGGTTCCTCAACTTCACCGATAAACTCATCTTT
-,TRDV1,TRDD3,TRDJ1,CALGDYPPTGGPRGGSDKLIF,TGTGCTCTTGGGGACTACCCCCCAACTGGGGGACCCCGAGGAGGGAGCGATAAACTCATCTTT
-,TRDV1,TRDD3,TRDJ1,CALGERTYKVLGDRPPYTDKLIF,TGTGCTCTTGGGGAAAGGACCTACAAAGTACTGGGGGACCGTCCCCCGTACACCGATAAACTCATCTTT
few,TRDV2,TRDD3,TRDJ1,CACDPGGFLGTPGTDKLIF,TGTGCCTGTGATCCTGGGGGATTTCTAGGTACCCCGGGGACCGATAAACTCATCTTT
-,TRDV1,-,TRDJ1,CALGDVASGTTDKLIF,TGTGCTCTTGGGGACGTGGCCTCGGGCACCACCGATAAACTCATCTTT
-,TRDV1,-,TRDJ1,CALRSRGDKLIF,TGTGCTCTTCGATCCCGCGGCGATAAACTCATCTTT
few,TRDV1,TRDD3,TRDJ1,CALGERTPPYWGTYTDKLIF,TGTGCTCTTGGGGAACGCACCCCTCCCTACTGGGGGACCTACACCGATAAACTCATCTTT
-,TRDV1,TRDD3,TRDJ1,CALFLTTGGPYTDKLIF,TGTGCTCTTTTCCTGACTACTGGGGGACCGTACACCGATAAACTCATCTTT
few,TRDV1,-,TRDJ1,CALGERSYEHLVGSGDKLIF,TGTGCTCTTGGGGAGCGAAGCTACGAGCACTTGGTGGGATCCGGCGATAAACTCATCTTT
-,TRDV1,TRDD3,TRDJ1,CALGELADQTWGITDKLIF,TGTGCTCTTGGGGAACTAGCGGATCAAACCTGGGGGATAACCGATAAACTCATCTTT
-,TRDV1,-,TRDJ1,CALGVNSYWGSKSDTDKLIF,TGTGCTCTTGGGGTTAATTCCTACTGGGGGTCCAAGTCGGACACCGATAAACTCATCTTT
-,TRDV1,-,TRDJ1,CALGELAGNTDKLIF,TGTGCTCTTGGGGAACTCGCCGGGAACACCGATAAACTCATCTTT
-,TRDV1,TRDD3,TRDJ1,CALGEPFLGPNWGPTDKLIF,TGTGCTCTTGGGGAACCGTTCCTAGGCCCGAACTGGGGGCCGACCGATAAACTCATCTTT
-,TRDV1,TRDD2,TRDJ1,CALGEVRKPLSYDRRYTDKLIF,TGTGCTCTTGGGGAAGTACGTAAACCCCTTTCCTACGATCGGAGGTACACCGATAAACTCATCTTT
few,TRAV29/DV5,-,TRDJ1,CAASLDSRGEHTDKLIF,TGTGCAGCAAGCCTGGATTCCCGGGGGGAACACACCGACAAACTCATCTTT
-,TRDV1,TRDD3,TRDJ1,CALAPNLGLLRAMGDTRYTDKLIF,TGTGCTCTTGCCCCGAACTTAGGACTCCTACGTGCAATGGGGGATACGCGATATACCGATAAACTCATCTTT
-,TRDV1,TRDD3,TRDJ1,CALGERPHPPSRTGGYRSLKLIF,TGTGCTCTTGGGGAACGCCCCCATCCGCCTTCCCGTACTGGGGGGTACCGGTCTCTTAAACTCATCTTT
-,TRDV1,TRDD3,TRDJ1,CALGPKHPTGGHEYTDKLIF,TGTGCTCTTGGGCCAAAGCATCCAACTGGGGGACACGAGTACACCGATAAACTCATCTTT
few,TRDV1,-,TRDJ1,CALGETGTGSTDKLIF,TGTGCTCTTGGGGAAACCGGTACGGGGAGCACCGATAAACTCATCTTT
few,TRDV1,TRDD3,TRDJ1,CALGEYPGLPTNWGIIEGDKLIF,TGTGCTCTTGGGGAATATCCCGGCCTTCCTACCAACTGGGGGATAATAGAGGGTGATAAACTCATCTTT
-,TRDV1,-,TRDJ1,CALGGSKHGVKLIF,TGTGCTCTTGGGGGAAGTAAGCACGGCGTTAAACTCATCTTT
-,TRDV1,-,TRDJ1,CALGEVPGDTDKLIF,TGTGCTCTTGGGGAGGTGCCGGGGGACACCGATAAACTCATCTTT
once,TRDV1,-,TRDJ1,CALGEFSGVTLGDKLIF,TGTGCTCTTGGGGAATTTTCCGGGGTGACCCTCGGCGATAAACTCATCTTT
-,TRDV1,TRDD2,TRDJ1,CALGGSLPTGPTDKLIF,TGTGCTCTTGGGGGCAGCCTTCCTACCGGACCCACCGATAAACTCATCTTT
few,TRDV1,-,TRDJ1,CALGEPERSMGVTDKLIF,TGTGCTCTTGGGGAACCTGAGCGTAGCATGGGGGTGACCGATAAACTCATCTTT
-,TRDV1,-,TRDJ1,CALGERGPQGTDKLIF,TGTGCTCTTGGGGAACGGGGCCCCCAAGGCACCGATAAACTCATCTTT
-,TRDV1,-,TRDJ1,CALGELKIFPTGRGNASTDKLIF,TGTGCTCTTGGGGAACTCAAAATATTTCCTACCGGCCGGGGGAATGCTAGCACCGATAAACTCATCTTT
-,TRDV1,TRDD3,TRDJ1,CALGANCWGNTDKLIF,TGTGCTCTTGGGGCGAACTGCTGGGGGAACACCGATAAACTCATCTTT
-,TRDV1,-,TRDJ1,CALGEGGKVRFTDKLIF,TGTGCTCTTGGGGAAGGGGGGAAGGTCCGATTTACCGATAAACTCATCTTT
few,TRDV1,-,TRDJ1,CALGALCLPTRDTNASGTDKLIF,TGTGCTCTTGGGGCCCTCTGCCTTCCTACGAGGGATACGAACGCTAGCGGCACCGATAAACTCATCTTT
-,TRDV1,-,TRDJ1,CALVVGGLYTDKLIF,TGTGCTCTTGTGGTGGGGGGTCTGTACACCGATAAACTCATCTTT